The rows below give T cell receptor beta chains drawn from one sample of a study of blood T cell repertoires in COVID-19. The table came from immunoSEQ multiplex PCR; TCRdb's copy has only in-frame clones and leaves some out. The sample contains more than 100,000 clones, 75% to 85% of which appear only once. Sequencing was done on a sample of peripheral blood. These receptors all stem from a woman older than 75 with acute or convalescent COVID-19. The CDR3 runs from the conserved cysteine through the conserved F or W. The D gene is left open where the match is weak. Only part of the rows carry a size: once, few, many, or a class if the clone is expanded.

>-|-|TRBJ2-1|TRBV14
TGTGCCAGCAGCCTTTCCCCAGCGGTCGATGAGCAGTTCTTC
CASSLSPAVDEQFF
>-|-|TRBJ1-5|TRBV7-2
TGTGCCAGCAGCCCCTTGAGAGGGCCCCAGCATTTT
CASSPLRGPQHF
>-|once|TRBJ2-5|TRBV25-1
TGTGCCAGCCGCAGGACATTCGAGTCGGAGACCCAGTACTTC
CASRRTFESETQYF
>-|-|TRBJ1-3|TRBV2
TGTGCCAGCAGCGAGCTGACATATGGAAACACCATATATTTT
CASSELTYGNTIYF
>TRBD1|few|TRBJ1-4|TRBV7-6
TGTGCCAGCAGCTACTCGGGACAGCGGAATGAAAAACTGTTTTTT
CASSYSGQRNEKLFF
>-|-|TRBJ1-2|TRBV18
TGTGCCAGCTCACCAAAGACAGTTCCAAGTAACTATGGCTACACCTTC
CASSPKTVPSNYGYTF
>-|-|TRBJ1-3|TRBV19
TGTGCCAGTAGTTTCAAGGAGGCCAACACCATATATTTT
CASSFKEANTIYF
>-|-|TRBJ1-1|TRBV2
TGTGCCAACACCTCGATGCCCGGCGGGGCCCTTCTGGCTTTCTTT
CANTSMPGGALLAFF
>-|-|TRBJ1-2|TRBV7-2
TGTGCCAGCAGCACTCAAACGTATGGCTACACCTTC
CASSTQTYGYTF
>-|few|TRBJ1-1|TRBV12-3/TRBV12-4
TGTGCCAGCAGCACAGGGTCGCGTACTGAAGCTTTCTTT
CASSTGSRTEAFF
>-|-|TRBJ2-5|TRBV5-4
TGTGCCAGCAGCTTCCCGGGGATGGAGACCCAGTACTTC
CASSFPGMETQYF
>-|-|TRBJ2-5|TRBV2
TGTGCCAGCAGTCGGGGTACCCAGTACTTC
CASSRGTQYF
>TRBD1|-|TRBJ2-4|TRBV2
TGTGCCAGCACCGGGACAGGAAGGGTTGGTGCCAAAAACATTCAGTACTTC
CASTGTGRVGAKNIQYF
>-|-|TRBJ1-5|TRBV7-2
TGTGCCAGCAGCTTGCAGAGCAATCAGCCCCAGCATTTT
CASSLQSNQPQHF
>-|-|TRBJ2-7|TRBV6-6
TGTGCCAGCAGGCCGAGACTAGTAGCGTCCTACGAGCAGTACTTC
CASRPRLVASYEQYF
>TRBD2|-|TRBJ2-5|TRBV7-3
TGTGCCAGCAGCTTGGGAGCGGGAGGAGAGACCCAGTACTTC
CASSLGAGGETQYF
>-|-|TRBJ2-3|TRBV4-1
TGCGCCAGCAGCCAAATACGGGGAAGATTGTCTAGCACAGATACGCAGTATTTT
CASSQIRGRLSSTDTQYF
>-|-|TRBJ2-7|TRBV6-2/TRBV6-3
TGTGCCAGCAGCAAGGACTTCGCCGCCTCCTACGAGCAGTACTTC
CASSKDFAASYEQYF
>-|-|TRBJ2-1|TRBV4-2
TGTGCCAGCAGCCAAGATGGCAGTTCCCACGATGAGCAGTTCTTC
CASSQDGSSHDEQFF
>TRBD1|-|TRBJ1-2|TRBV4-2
TGTGCCAGCAGCCAAGGTGGACAGGGAAGGGGCTATGGCTACACCTTC
CASSQGGQGRGYGYTF
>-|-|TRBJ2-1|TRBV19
TGTGCCAGTAGTATTTCGGACACTTACTACAATGAGCAGTTCTTC
CASSISDTYYNEQFF
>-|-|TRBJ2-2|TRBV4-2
TGTGCCAGCAGCCCAAGGGCAGGCAGGGTCGCCGGGGAGCTGTTTTTT
CASSPRAGRVAGELFF
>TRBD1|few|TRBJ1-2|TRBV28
TGTGCCACCCAAGGGGGCGCGAGGGGGTATGGCTACACCTTC
CATQGGARGYGYTF
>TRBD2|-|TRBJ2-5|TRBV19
TGTGCCAGTAGTACCTTCACTAGCGGGAGGGCGACGGAGACCCAGTACTTC
CASSTFTSGRATETQYF
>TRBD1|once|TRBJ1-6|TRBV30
TGTGCCTGGAGTATGACAGGGAGCAGTTCACCCCTCCACTTT
CAWSMTGSSSPLHF
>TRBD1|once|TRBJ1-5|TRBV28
TGTGCCAGCAGTATATCCGGGACAGGGGGCGCAAATCAGCCCCAGCATTTT
CASSISGTGGANQPQHF
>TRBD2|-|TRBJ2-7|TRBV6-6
TGTGCCAGCAGTTACCAAGGTAGCGGGGTTCAGCGGTACTTC
CASSYQGSGVQRYF
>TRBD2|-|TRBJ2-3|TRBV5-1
TGCGCCAGCAGCTTGATGCCCGGGGGGGGATCCCCCGATACGCAGTATTTT
CASSLMPGGGSPDTQYF
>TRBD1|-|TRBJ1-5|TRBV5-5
TGTGCCAGCAGCTTGGGACAGGGCCGTCAGCCCCAGCATTTT
CASSLGQGRQPQHF